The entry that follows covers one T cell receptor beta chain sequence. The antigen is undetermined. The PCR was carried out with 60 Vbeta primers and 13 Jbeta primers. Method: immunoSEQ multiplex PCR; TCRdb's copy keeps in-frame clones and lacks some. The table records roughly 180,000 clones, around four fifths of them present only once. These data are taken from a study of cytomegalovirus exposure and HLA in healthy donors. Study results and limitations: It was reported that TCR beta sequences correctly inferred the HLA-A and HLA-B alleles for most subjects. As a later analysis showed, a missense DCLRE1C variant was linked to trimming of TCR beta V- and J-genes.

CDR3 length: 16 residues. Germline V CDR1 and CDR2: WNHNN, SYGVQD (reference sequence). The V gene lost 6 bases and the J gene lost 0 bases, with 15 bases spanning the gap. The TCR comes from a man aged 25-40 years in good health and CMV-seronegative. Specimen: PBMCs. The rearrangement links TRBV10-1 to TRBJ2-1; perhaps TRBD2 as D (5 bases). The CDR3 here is CASSDGLSRSYNEQFF. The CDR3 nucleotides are TGCGCCAGCAGCGACGGACTTTCCCGCTCCTACAATGAGCAGTTCTTC.